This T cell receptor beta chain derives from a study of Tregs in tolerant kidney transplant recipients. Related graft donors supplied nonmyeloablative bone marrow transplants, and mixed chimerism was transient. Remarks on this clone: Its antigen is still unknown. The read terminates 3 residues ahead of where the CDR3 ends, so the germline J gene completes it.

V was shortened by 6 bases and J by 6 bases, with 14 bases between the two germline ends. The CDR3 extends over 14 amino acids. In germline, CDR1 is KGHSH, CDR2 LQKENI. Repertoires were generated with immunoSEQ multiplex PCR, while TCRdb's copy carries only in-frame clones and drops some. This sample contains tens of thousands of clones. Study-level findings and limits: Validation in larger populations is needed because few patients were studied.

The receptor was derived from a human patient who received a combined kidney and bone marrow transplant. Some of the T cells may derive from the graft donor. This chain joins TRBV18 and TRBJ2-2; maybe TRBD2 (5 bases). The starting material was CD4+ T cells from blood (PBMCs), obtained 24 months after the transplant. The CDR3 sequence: CASSTNFRSGELFF. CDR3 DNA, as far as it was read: TGTGCCAGCTCGACTAACTTTAGATCCGGGGAG.